These T cell receptor beta chains were read from a single sample in a study of blood T cell repertoires in COVID-19. Profiling relied on immunoSEQ multiplex PCR, and the TCRdb table lists in-frame clones only, not all of them. The sample carries fewer than 300,000 clones, roughly 85% recorded once. Sequences were obtained from PBMCs or T cells enriched from blood (not recorded which). These receptors were obtained from a woman in her thirties who had recovered from COVID-19. The conserved cysteine and the conserved F or W are not part of the CDR3 here. Each record gives: CDR3 length, V gene, J gene, CDR3 protein.

11	TRBV30	TRBJ1-2	AWSVPGLRGYT
10	TRBV5-1	TRBJ2-7	ASSLYGDRQY
18	TRBV11-3	TRBJ2-1	ASSLDPGALGGGQYNEQF
12	TRBV7-6	TRBJ2-2	ASSSITGAGELF
14	TRBV28	TRBJ2-3	ASSSPQTSVSDTQY
14	TRBV2	TRBJ1-6	ASTGEGGASNSPLH
15	TRBV4-1	TRBJ2-5	ASSQEPVGGDQETQY
11	TRBV28	TRBJ2-1	ASSTSGRSEQF
14	TRBV24-1	TRBJ2-5	ATSDPGTDHGETQY
8	TRBV29-1	TRBJ2-3	SVRTSGRY
12	TRBV18	TRBJ1-1	ASSLLDRVTEAF
17	TRBV7-9	TRBJ2-3	ASSLFRASGRKGTDTQY
13	TRBV6-5	TRBJ2-3	ASSYSRGQTDTQY
14	TRBV19	TRBJ2-1	ASSIGVPGGYNEQF
13	TRBV15	TRBJ2-3	ATSRDEGATDTQY
14	TRBV29-1	TRBJ2-1	SVDGIDGTGVNEQF
14	TRBV3-1/TRBV3-2	TRBJ2-5	ASSPERRGPGETQY
9	TRBV28	TRBJ2-1	ASRLRVEQF
13	TRBV15	TRBJ1-4	ATSPQGSPNEKLF
13	TRBV24-1	TRBJ2-1	ATSDPGDRAHEQF
13	TRBV19	TRBJ2-2	ASSARDRDTGELF
15	TRBV24-1	TRBJ1-5	ATSDPSIGPGARPQH
13	TRBV6-5	TRBJ2-7	ASRPTGGNFYEQY
10	TRBV18	TRBJ1-5	ASSPVGEPQH
10	TRBV25-1	TRBJ1-2	ASSDSGSGYT
12	TRBV2	TRBJ1-1	ASSVQLLNTEAF
11	TRBV6-4	TRBJ1-2	ASSDQGNYGYT
14	TRBV5-6	TRBJ1-5	ASSGGTGEGNQPQH
10	TRBV2	TRBJ2-7	ARRSSSYEQY
13	TRBV5-1	TRBJ2-5	ASSSGTSGGETQY
14	TRBV10-3	TRBJ2-1	AISDSVAGKDNEQF
10	TRBV12-3/TRBV12-4	TRBJ1-5	ASSLLNQPQH
13	TRBV9	TRBJ2-3	ASSPGLVGTDTQY
15	TRBV15	TRBJ1-4	ATSRDGPGTGEEKLF
16	TRBV19	TRBJ1-5	ASLRTLSQGSSNQPQH
17	TRBV10-2	TRBJ2-3	ASRQKGTSGRAGTDTQY
17	TRBV28	TRBJ1-5	ASSFRRGTGIRSNQPQH
16	TRBV5-1	TRBJ2-3	ASSSAGTSGGGTDTQY
16	TRBV4-1	TRBJ2-1	ASSRSGTSGGLQTEQF
13	TRBV7-8	TRBJ1-2	ASSSGTGQGYGYT
13	TRBV7-2	TRBJ2-7	ASSPGQGVAYEQY
13	TRBV6-5	TRBJ1-4	ASRDTRQLNEKLF
14	TRBV25-1	TRBJ1-1	ASSNTGGFLNTEAF
12	TRBV3-1/TRBV3-2	TRBJ1-6	ASSQATQGLPLH
11	TRBV27	TRBJ1-5	ASSVYRDQPQH
12	TRBV5-8	TRBJ1-2	ASSLDRGVSGYT
16	TRBV23-1	TRBJ1-1	ASKALDGQGISGTEAF
12	TRBV27	TRBJ1-1	ASSFDRVNTEAF
13	TRBV28	TRBJ1-2	ASSLGQGPRYGYT
14	TRBV7-8	TRBJ1-3	ATTSADDFSGNTIY
13	TRBV5-1	TRBJ2-2	ASSLDRGNTGELF
12	TRBV18	TRBJ1-5	ASSPGPLNQPQH
10	TRBV7-8	TRBJ1-2	ASSLARGGYT
12	TRBV28	TRBJ1-6	ASRPGSYNSPLH
14	TRBV28	TRBJ1-3	ASTPALGLPGNTIY